The rows below give T cell receptor beta chains drawn from one sample of a study of cytomegalovirus exposure and HLA in healthy donors. Some clones are missing from TCRdb's copy, which holds only in-frame ones; the method was immunoSEQ multiplex PCR. Among tens of thousands of clones listed, approximately 80% were seen once. Sequencing was performed on PBMCs. The receptors come from a male donor in good health and CMV-seronegative. Each CDR3 is given with its conserved first and last residue. Each record gives: V gene, J gene, CDR3 protein.

v_gene: TRBV25-1; j_gene: TRBJ2-1; CDR3aa: CASSGGAGRHEQFF
v_gene: TRBV10-3; j_gene: TRBJ1-1; CDR3aa: CAIRAFWGTEATEAFF
v_gene: TRBV6-6; j_gene: TRBJ1-3; CDR3aa: CASVNQGQLRNTIYF
v_gene: TRBV6-5; j_gene: TRBJ1-6; CDR3aa: CASTWYRTGPRPLHF
v_gene: TRBV7-8; j_gene: TRBJ2-1; CDR3aa: CASSLSRQGTYNEQFF
v_gene: TRBV7-9; j_gene: TRBJ2-5; CDR3aa: CASSSSLSGAETQYF
v_gene: TRBV7-2; j_gene: TRBJ2-7; CDR3aa: CASSLEGRGPHEQYF
v_gene: TRBV27; j_gene: TRBJ1-1; CDR3aa: CASSQGTPPGVAAFF
v_gene: TRBV19; j_gene: TRBJ1-1; CDR3aa: CASSIGLAEAFF
v_gene: TRBV7-2; j_gene: TRBJ2-7; CDR3aa: CASSLDSGGPEQYF
v_gene: TRBV7-2; j_gene: TRBJ2-3; CDR3aa: CASSLGGGETDTQYF
v_gene: TRBV4-1; j_gene: TRBJ2-1; CDR3aa: CASSQGGGYNEQFF
v_gene: TRBV29-1; j_gene: TRBJ1-3; CDR3aa: CSKRAGEGNTIYF
v_gene: TRBV7-9; j_gene: TRBJ2-7; CDR3aa: CASSSDRSPYEQYF
v_gene: TRBV15; j_gene: TRBJ2-5; CDR3aa: CATSRSKKSPGLASETQYF
v_gene: TRBV30; j_gene: TRBJ2-7; CDR3aa: CAWSQNRFHEQYF
v_gene: TRBV21-1; j_gene: TRBJ1-1; CDR3aa: CASSKGSGEAFF
v_gene: TRBV7-9; j_gene: TRBJ2-1; CDR3aa: CASSLGQGSYNEQFF
v_gene: TRBV4-3; j_gene: TRBJ2-1; CDR3aa: CASSQANGRQFF
v_gene: TRBV5-1; j_gene: TRBJ1-5; CDR3aa: CASSPDSYNQPQHF
v_gene: TRBV4-3; j_gene: TRBJ2-2; CDR3aa: CASSQPQGAADTGELFF
v_gene: TRBV30; j_gene: TRBJ2-7; CDR3aa: CATGGTLSSYEQYF
v_gene: TRBV19; j_gene: TRBJ1-1; CDR3aa: CASSIHGTLAGEAFF
v_gene: TRBV5-4; j_gene: TRBJ1-1; CDR3aa: CASSLVLGATTEAFF
v_gene: TRBV7-3; j_gene: TRBJ1-2; CDR3aa: CASSLTSGGTVYGYTF
v_gene: TRBV5-1; j_gene: TRBJ1-3; CDR3aa: CASKAEFSGNTIYF
v_gene: TRBV5-6; j_gene: TRBJ1-2; CDR3aa: CASSLGWEGGYTF
v_gene: TRBV7-3; j_gene: TRBJ1-1; CDR3aa: CASSSGGQGNTEAFF
v_gene: TRBV19; j_gene: TRBJ2-3; CDR3aa: CASSKPRTSGGPVDTQYF
v_gene: TRBV7-9; j_gene: TRBJ1-1; CDR3aa: CASSFGQDEAFF
v_gene: TRBV7-2; j_gene: TRBJ2-7; CDR3aa: CASSLEGGEQYF
v_gene: TRBV30; j_gene: TRBJ1-2; CDR3aa: CAWSVGAGDGYTF
v_gene: TRBV5-1; j_gene: TRBJ2-7; CDR3aa: CASSPETGEYEQYF
v_gene: TRBV7-9; j_gene: TRBJ1-1; CDR3aa: CASSPSLGDTEAFF
v_gene: TRBV30; j_gene: TRBJ1-3; CDR3aa: CAWSVRSEVPIYF
v_gene: TRBV7-2; j_gene: TRBJ1-6; CDR3aa: CASSPSMRTTPLHF
v_gene: TRBV13; j_gene: TRBJ2-5; CDR3aa: CASSQRSGGQETQYF
v_gene: TRBV30; j_gene: TRBJ1-3; CDR3aa: CAWSTTNQRISGNTIYF
v_gene: TRBV7-9; j_gene: TRBJ2-7; CDR3aa: CASSLDRSGGYEQYF
v_gene: TRBV4-1; j_gene: TRBJ2-7; CDR3aa: CASSQGATITYEQYF
v_gene: TRBV7-8; j_gene: TRBJ1-2; CDR3aa: CASSIGQVHHGYTF
v_gene: TRBV9; j_gene: TRBJ1-1; CDR3aa: CASSSDGGSLMNTEAFF
v_gene: TRBV30; j_gene: TRBJ1-5; CDR3aa: CAWSVVGGGNQPQHF
v_gene: TRBV7-2; j_gene: TRBJ1-1; CDR3aa: CASSLALGQGGNTEAFF
v_gene: TRBV30; j_gene: TRBJ2-1; CDR3aa: CAWSVGPGAYNEQFF
v_gene: TRBV7-5; j_gene: TRBJ2-3; CDR3aa: CASSKWDFTDTQYF
v_gene: TRBV13; j_gene: TRBJ2-2; CDR3aa: CASSRLAGGPYTGELFF
v_gene: TRBV29-1; j_gene: TRBJ1-1; CDR3aa: CSVRVSMNTEAFF
v_gene: TRBV7-8; j_gene: TRBJ2-3; CDR3aa: CASSSEPGSGPAPDTQYF